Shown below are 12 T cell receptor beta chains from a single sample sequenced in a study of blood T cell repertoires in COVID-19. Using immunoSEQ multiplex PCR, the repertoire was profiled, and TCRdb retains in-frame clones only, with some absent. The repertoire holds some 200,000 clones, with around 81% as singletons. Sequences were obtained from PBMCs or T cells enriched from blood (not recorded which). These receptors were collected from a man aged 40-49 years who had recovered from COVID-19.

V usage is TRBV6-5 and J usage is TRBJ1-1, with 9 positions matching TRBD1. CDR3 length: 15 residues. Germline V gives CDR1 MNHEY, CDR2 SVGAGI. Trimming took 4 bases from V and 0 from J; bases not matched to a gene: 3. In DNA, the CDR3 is TGTGCCAGCAGTTCGACAGGGGGGTTGAACACTGAAGCTTTCTTT. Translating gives CASSSTGGLNTEAFF.

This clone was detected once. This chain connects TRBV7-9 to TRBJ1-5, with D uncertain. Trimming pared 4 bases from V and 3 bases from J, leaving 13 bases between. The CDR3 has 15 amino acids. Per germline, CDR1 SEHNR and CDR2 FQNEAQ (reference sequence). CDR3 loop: CASSWEREPNQPQHF. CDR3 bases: TGTGCCAGCAGCTGGGAGAGGGAGCCCAATCAGCCCCAGCATTTT.

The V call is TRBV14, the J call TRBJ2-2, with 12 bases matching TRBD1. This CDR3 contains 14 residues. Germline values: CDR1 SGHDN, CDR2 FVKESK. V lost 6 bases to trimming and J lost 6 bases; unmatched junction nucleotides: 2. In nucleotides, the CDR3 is TGTGCCAGCAGGGGGACAGGGGGCCCCGGGGAGCTGTTTTTT. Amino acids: CASRGTGGPGELFF.

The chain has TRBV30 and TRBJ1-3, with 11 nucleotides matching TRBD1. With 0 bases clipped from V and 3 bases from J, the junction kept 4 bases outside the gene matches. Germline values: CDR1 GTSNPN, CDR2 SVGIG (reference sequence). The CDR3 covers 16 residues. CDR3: CAWSVDRGQIGNTIYF. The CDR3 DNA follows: TGTGCCTGGAGTGTGGACAGGGGGCAAATTGGAAACACCATATATTTT.

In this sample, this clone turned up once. The CDR3 reads CASSYQSGARSYEQYF. In DNA form, the CDR3 reads TGTGCCAGCAGTTACCAGAGCGGGGCCCGCTCCTACGAGCAGTACTTC. This chain connects TRBV6-5 to TRBJ2-7, with 7 bases identical to TRBD2. This CDR3 region has 16 residues. With V trimmed by 2 bases and J by 0 bases, 7 bases remained unmatched. The germline CDR1 and CDR2 sequences are MNHEY and SVGAGI.

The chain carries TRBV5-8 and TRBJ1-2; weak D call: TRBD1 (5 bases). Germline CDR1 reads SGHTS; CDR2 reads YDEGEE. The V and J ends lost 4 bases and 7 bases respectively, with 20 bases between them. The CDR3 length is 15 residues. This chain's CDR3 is CASSMARGGKSGYTF. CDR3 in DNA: TGTGCCAGCAGCATGGCCCGCGGGGGGAAAAGTGGCTACACCTTC.

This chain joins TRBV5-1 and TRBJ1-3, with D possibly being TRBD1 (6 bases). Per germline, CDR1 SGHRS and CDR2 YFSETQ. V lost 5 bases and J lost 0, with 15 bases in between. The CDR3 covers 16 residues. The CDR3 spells CASSLWTAISGNTIYF. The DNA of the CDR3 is TGCGCCAGCAGTTTATGGACAGCGATCTCTGGAAACACCATATATTTT.

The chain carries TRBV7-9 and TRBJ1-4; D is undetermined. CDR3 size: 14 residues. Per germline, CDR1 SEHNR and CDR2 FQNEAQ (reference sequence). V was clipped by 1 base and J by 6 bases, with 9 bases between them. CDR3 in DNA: TGTGCCAGCAGCTTAGGGCAGGTAGATGAAAAACTGTTTTTT. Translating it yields CASSLGQVDEKLFF. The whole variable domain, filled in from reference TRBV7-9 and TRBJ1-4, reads DTGVSQNPRHKITKRGQNVTFRCDPISEHNRLYWYRQTLGQGPEFLTYFQNEAQLEKSRLLSDRFSAERPKGSFSTLEIQRTEQGDSAMYLCASSLGQVDEKLFFGSGTQLSVL.

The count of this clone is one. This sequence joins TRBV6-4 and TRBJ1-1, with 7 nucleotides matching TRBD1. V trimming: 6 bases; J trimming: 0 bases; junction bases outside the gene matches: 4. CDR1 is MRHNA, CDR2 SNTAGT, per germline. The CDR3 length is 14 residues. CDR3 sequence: CASREGGLNTEAFF. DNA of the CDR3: TGTGCCAGCAGGGAAGGGGGCTTGAACACTGAAGCTTTCTTT.

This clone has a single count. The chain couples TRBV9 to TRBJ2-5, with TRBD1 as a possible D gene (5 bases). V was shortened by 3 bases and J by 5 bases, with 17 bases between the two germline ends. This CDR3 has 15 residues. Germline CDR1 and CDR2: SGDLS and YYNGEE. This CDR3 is CASSGSPQGGETQYF. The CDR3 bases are TGTGCCAGCAGCGGAAGCCCCCAGGGTGGGGAGACCCAGTACTTC.

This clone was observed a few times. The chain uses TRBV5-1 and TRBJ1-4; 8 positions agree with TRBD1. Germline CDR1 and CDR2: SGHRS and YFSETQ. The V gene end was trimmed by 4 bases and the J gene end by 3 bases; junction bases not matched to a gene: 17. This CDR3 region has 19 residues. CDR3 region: CASSIRTGSVPSSNEKLFF. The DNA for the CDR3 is TGCGCCAGCAGCATAAGGACAGGGTCAGTTCCATCGTCTAATGAAAAACTGTTTTTT.

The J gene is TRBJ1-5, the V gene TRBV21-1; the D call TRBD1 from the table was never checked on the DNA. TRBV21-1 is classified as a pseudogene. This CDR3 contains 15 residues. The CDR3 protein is CASTGTGNSNQPQHF. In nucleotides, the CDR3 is TGTGCCAGCACCGGGACAGGGAATAGCAATCAGCCCCAGCATTTT.